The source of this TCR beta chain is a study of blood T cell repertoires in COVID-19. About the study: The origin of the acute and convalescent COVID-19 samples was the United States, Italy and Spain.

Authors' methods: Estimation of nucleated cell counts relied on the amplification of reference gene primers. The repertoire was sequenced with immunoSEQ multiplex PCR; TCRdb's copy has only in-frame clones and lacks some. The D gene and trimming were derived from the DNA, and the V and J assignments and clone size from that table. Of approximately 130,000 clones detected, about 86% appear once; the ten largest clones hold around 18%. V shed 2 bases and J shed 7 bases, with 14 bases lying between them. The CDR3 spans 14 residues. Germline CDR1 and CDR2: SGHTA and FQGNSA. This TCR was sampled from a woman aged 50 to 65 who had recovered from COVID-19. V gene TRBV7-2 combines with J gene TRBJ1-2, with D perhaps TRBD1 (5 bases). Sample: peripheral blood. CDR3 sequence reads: CASSLFSGGGGYTF. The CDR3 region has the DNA TGTGCCAGCAGCTTATTCAGTGGGGGGGGTGGCTACACCTTC.